The T cell receptor beta chain under discussion was sequenced for a study of OX40 agonist ivuxolimab in advanced cancers. As for the study in general: The study treated patients with ivuxolimab, an agonistic anti-OX40 (CD134) antibody. Anti-PD-1, anti-PD-L1 or anti-CTLA-4 therapy given earlier was allowed, and around 40% had some.

Germline-derived CDR1 and CDR2 are SNHLY and FYNNEI. The CDR3 sequence is 13 residues long. Trimming took off 7 bases at V and 0 bases at J, with 9 bases between the two ends. Sequencing was performed with immunoSEQ multiplex PCR; in TCRdb, only in-frame clones are kept and a portion is missing. The table has some 60,000 clones, about 80% seen once. On this clone itself: Its antigen is undetermined.

Study-wide results and limits: Doses of 0.1 to 3.0 mg/kg were accompanied by clonal expansion of CD4+ and CD8+ blood T cells by week 6.

Sequenced here: CD4+ or CD8+ T cells sorted from blood, sampled in a trial of the OX40 agonist ivuxolimab. V usage is TRBV2 and J usage is TRBJ1-1; no clear D. This clonotype was obtained from an adult with an advanced solid tumor such as melanoma, head and neck, liver or kidney cancer. The CDR3 here is CASIKAVNTEAFF. As DNA, the CDR3 is TGTGCCAGCATTAAAGCGGTGAACACTGAAGCTTTCTTT.